One sample yielded the 4 T cell receptor beta chains listed below, sequenced in a study of T cell clonality in common variable immunodeficiency. Sequencing used immunoSEQ multiplex PCR; TCRdb keeps in-frame clones, though not all of them. There are 40,000 to 45,000 clones in the sample, none observed a single time. The sample was peripheral blood mononuclear cells. These receptors originate from a person aged 18 to 75 in good health.

This clone was counted many times. The read terminates 3 residues before the CDR3 end, so the remaining end is supplied by the germline J gene. The chain employs TRBV18 and TRBJ2-2, with D tentatively TRBD1 (6 bases). V was clipped by 2 bases and J by 0 bases, with 7 bases between them. This CDR3 contains 15 residues. CDR1 and CDR2 from the germline V gene are KGHSH and LQKENI. CDR3: CASSPDRPNTGELFF. The sequenced CDR3 bases are TGTGCCAGCTCACCAGACAGGCCGAACACCGGGGAG. The full variable domain, rest sourced from reference TRBV18 and TRBJ2-2, is NAGVMQNPRHLVRRRGQEARLRCSPMKGHSHVYWYRQLPEEGLKFMVYLQKENIIDESGMPKERFSAEFPKEGPSILRIQQVVRGDSAAYFCASSPDRPNTGELFFGEGSRLTVL.

This clone was detected ten times or more. The DNA ends 3 residues before the CDR3 does, and the rest of the CDR3 is filled in from the germline J gene. J is TRBJ2-1 and V is TRBV18; no firm D call. CDR1 KGHSH and CDR2 LQKENI come from the germline V gene. V lost 4 bases, J lost 6 bases, and 16 bases lay in between. This CDR3 spans 15 amino acids. CDR3 DNA (partial): TGTGCCAGCTCACTATCGGGTCCAGCTCTCAATGAG. This encodes CASSLSGPALNE. The whole CDR3 is CASSLSGPALNEQFF.

Ten or more counts support this clone. The read ends 3 residues early relative to the CDR3; the germline J gene fills the gap. This chain uses TRBV20-1 with TRBJ2-3, with TRBD2 identical over 7 bases. The J segment lost 2 bases and the V segment lost 7 bases, leaving 12 bases of the junction unmatched. CDR1 DFQATT and CDR2 SNEGSKA come from the germline V gene (reference sequence). The CDR3 runs to 15 residues. The CDR3: CSGYPRLASTDTQYF. Partial CDR3 DNA: TGCAGTGGGTACCCGAGACTAGCATCCACAGATACG.

This clone was picked up many times. CDR3 amino acids: CASSRGVTTGELFF. The covered CDR3 bases are TGTGCCAGCAGCCGAGGGGTGACCACCGGGGAG. The V gene is TRBV7-2, the J gene TRBJ2-2; D assignment may be TRBD1 or TRBD2 (5 bases each). The DNA ends 3 residues before the CDR3 does, and the rest of the CDR3 is filled in from the germline J gene. Trimming removed 5 bases at V and 4 bases at J, with 11 bases between. The CDR3 runs 14 residues. The germline gives CDR1 SGHTA, CDR2 FQGNSA.